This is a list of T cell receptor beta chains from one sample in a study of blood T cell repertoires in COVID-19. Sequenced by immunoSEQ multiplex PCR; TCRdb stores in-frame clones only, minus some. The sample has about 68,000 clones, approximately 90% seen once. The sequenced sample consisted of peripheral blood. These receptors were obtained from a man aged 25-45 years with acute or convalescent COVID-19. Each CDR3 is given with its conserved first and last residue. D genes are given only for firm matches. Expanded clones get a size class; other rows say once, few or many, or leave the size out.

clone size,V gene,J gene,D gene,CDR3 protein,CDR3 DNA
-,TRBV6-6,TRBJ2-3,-,CASKGGGPNTDTQYF,TGTGCCAGCAAAGGTGGCGGGCCTAACACAGATACGCAGTATTTT
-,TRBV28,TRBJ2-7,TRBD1,CASSLTGAYEQYF,TGTGCCAGCAGTTTGACAGGGGCCTACGAGCAGTACTTC
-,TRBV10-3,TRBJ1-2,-,CAIREGGVSYGYTF,TGTGCCATCAGAGAGGGCGGGGTGTCCTATGGCTACACCTTC
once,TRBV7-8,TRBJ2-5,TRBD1,CASSKRGGRETQYF,TGTGCCAGCAGCAAGCGAGGGGGCAGAGAGACCCAGTACTTC
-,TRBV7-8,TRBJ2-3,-,CASRPGADTQYF,TGTGCCAGCAGGCCCGGGGCAGATACGCAGTATTTT
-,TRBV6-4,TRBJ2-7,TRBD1,CASRSTGGFTSYEQYF,TGTGCCAGCAGGTCAACAGGGGGCTTTACCTCCTACGAGCAGTACTTC
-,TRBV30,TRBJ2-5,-,CAWSGGAGMYQETQYF,TGTGCCTGGAGTGGCGGGGCAGGGATGTACCAAGAGACCCAGTACTTC
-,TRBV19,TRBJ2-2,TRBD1,CASSLTGGVYGELFF,TGTGCCAGTAGCTTAACAGGGGGCGTGTACGGGGAGCTGTTTTTT
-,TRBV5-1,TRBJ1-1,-,CASTPDGAEAFF,TGCGCCAGCACCCCGGACGGGGCTGAAGCTTTCTTT
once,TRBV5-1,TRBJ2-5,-,CASSLTTGQETQYF,TGCGCCAGCAGCTTGACCACAGGGCAAGAGACCCAGTACTTC
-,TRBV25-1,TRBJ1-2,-,CASSDNNYGYTF,TGTGCCAGCAGTGATAATAACTATGGCTACACCTTC
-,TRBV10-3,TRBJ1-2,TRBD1,CAIRAGTGTNYGYTF,TGTGCCATCAGAGCCGGGACAGGGACTAACTATGGCTACACCTTC
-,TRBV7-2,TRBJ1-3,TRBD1,CASSPDRGGGNTIYF,TGTGCCAGCAGCCCGGACAGGGGAGGAGGAAACACCATATATTTT
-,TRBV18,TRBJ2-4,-,CASSPARGKNIQYF,TGTGCCAGCTCACCGGCCAGAGGCAAAAACATTCAGTACTTC
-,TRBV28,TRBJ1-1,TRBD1,CASSTTGRTEAFF,TGTGCCAGCAGTACGACAGGGCGGACTGAAGCTTTCTTT
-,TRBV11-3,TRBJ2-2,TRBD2,CASSRGTSGSTGELFF,TGTGCCAGCAGCCGCGGGACTAGCGGGAGCACCGGGGAGCTGTTTTTT
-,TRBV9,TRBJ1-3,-,CASSVGPEGNTIYF,TGTGCCAGCAGCGTAGGTCCGGAGGGAAACACCATATATTTT
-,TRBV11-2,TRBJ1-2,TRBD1,CASSWDRASLGYTF,TGTGCCAGCAGCTGGGACAGGGCTAGTTTGGGCTACACCTTC
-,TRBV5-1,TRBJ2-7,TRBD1,CASSLAAGQGTYEQYF,TGCGCCAGCAGCTTGGCCGCGGGACAGGGCACTTACGAGCAGTACTTC
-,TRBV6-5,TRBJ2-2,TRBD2,CASSPSGRNTGELFF,TGTGCCAGCAGTCCTAGCGGGAGGAACACCGGGGAGCTGTTTTTT
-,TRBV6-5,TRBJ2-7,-,CASSYSPSASAYEQYF,TGTGCCAGCAGTTACTCTCCCAGCGCCTCCGCCTACGAGCAGTACTTC
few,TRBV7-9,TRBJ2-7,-,CASSSKLGEQYF,TGTGCCAGCAGCTCTAAGCTCGGCGAGCAGTACTTC
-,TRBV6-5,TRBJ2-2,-,CASILGTNTGELFF,-
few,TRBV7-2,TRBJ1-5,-,CASSLAQGTPNQPQHF,TGTGCCAGCAGCTTAGCGCAGGGGACGCCAAATCAGCCCCAGCATTTT
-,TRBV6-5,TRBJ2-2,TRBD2,CASSYSGLAAGELFF,TGTGCCAGCAGTTACTCGGGACTAGCCGCCGGGGAGCTGTTTTTT
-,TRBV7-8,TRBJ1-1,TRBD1,CASSSPLPGQTNTEAFF,TGTGCCAGCAGCTCCCCATTACCGGGACAGACGAACACTGAAGCTTTCTTT
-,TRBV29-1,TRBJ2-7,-,CSAGTGSSNEQYF,TGCAGCGCCGGTACAGGCTCCTCTAACGAGCAGTACTTC
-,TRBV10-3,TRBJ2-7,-,CAIRGGGQVLQYF,TGTGCCATCAGGGGGGGTGGACAAGTTTTACAGTACTTC
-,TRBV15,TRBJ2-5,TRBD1,CATSSGPGQQETQYF,TGTGCCACCAGCAGCGGTCCGGGACAGCAAGAGACCCAGTACTTC
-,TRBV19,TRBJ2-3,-,CASSPRRESADTQYF,TGTGCCAGTAGCCCGAGGAGGGAGTCTGCAGATACGCAGTATTTT
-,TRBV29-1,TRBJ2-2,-,CSAQGTGELFF,TGCAGCGCGCAGGGCACCGGGGAGCTGTTTTTT
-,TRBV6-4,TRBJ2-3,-,CASSDTGRRTDTQYF,TGTGCCAGCAGTGACACTGGGAGGCGCACAGATACGCAGTATTTT
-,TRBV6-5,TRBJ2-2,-,CASPGMDSRLGELFF,TGTGCCAGCCCCGGAATGGACAGCAGGTTGGGGGAGCTGTTTTTT
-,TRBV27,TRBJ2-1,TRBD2,CASQPGGLAGRHGEQFF,TGTGCCAGCCAACCAGGGGGACTAGCGGGACGGCACGGTGAGCAGTTCTTC
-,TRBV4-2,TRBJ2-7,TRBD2,CASSQVGLAGTYEQYF,TGTGCCAGCAGCCAAGTGGGCCTAGCGGGAACCTACGAGCAGTACTTC
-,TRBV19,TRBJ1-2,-,CASSTHDGYTF,TGTGCCAGTAGTACCCATGATGGCTACACCTTC
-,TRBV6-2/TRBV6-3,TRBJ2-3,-,CASSGTRFTDTQYF,TGTGCCAGCAGTGGAACGCGGTTTACAGATACGCAGTATTTT
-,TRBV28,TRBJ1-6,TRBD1,CASSSPRQGSSPLHF,TGTGCCAGCAGTAGCCCTCGACAGGGGAGTTCACCCCTCCACTTT
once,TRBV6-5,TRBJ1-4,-,CASSYQDTPNEKLFF,TGTGCCAGCAGTTACCAGGACACCCCGAATGAAAAACTGTTTTTT
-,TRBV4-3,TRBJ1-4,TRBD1,CASSPPQGQGNEKLFF,TGCGCCAGCAGTCCCCCCCAGGGACAGGGTAATGAAAAACTGTTTTTT
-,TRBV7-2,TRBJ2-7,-,CASSLVATEGAYEQYF,TGTGCCAGCAGCTTAGTAGCAACTGAAGGAGCCTACGAGCAGTACTTC
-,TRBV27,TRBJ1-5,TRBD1,CATREGQLQREPQHF,TGTGCCACCCGGGAGGGACAGCTTCAAAGGGAGCCCCAGCATTTT
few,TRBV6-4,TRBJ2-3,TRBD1,CASSDSGQGADTQYF,TGTGCCAGCAGTGACTCGGGACAGGGGGCAGATACGCAGTATTTT
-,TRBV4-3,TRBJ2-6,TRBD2,CASSQDRAGASGANVLTF,TGCGCCAGCAGCCAAGACCGAGCGGGAGCTTCTGGGGCCAACGTCCTGACTTTC
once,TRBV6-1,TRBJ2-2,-,CASSAIPETVNTGELFF,TGTGCCAGCAGTGCAATCCCGGAGACAGTGAACACCGGGGAGCTGTTTTTT
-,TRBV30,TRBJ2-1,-,CAWSPLGGEFLNEQFF,TGTGCCTGGAGTCCCCTCGGAGGAGAGTTCCTCAATGAGCAGTTCTTC
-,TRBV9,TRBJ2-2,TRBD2,CASSVRTSPNTGELFF,TGTGCCAGCAGCGTGCGGACTAGTCCAAACACCGGGGAGCTGTTTTTT
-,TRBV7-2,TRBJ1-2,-,CASSLAGGLRMDYGYTF,TGTGCCAGCAGCTTAGCCGGGGGGTTAAGGATGGACTATGGCTACACCTTC
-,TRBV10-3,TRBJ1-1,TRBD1,CAISVTGVGEAFF,TGTGCCATCAGCGTTACAGGGGTAGGTGAAGCTTTCTTT
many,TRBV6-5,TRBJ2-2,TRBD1,CASSPGDRDTGELFF,TGTGCCAGCAGCCCAGGGGACAGGGACACCGGGGAGCTGTTTTTT
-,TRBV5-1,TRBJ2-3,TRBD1,CASSLTTGGSTDTQYF,TGCGCCAGCAGCTTGACGACAGGGGGCAGCACAGATACGCAGTATTTT
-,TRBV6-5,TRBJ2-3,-,CASIGGPADTQYF,TGTGCCAGCATTGGGGGCCCGGCAGATACGCAGTATTTT
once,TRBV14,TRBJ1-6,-,CASSQDRAPRSYNSPLHF,TGTGCCAGCAGCCAAGACAGGGCGCCCCGCTCCTATAATTCACCCCTCCACTTT
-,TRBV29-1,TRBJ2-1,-,CSLGGPYNEQFF,TGCAGCCTAGGAGGGCCTTACAATGAGCAGTTCTTC
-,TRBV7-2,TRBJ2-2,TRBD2,CASSRGLAGVLGELFF,TGTGCCAGCAGCCGCGGACTAGCGGGAGTACTGGGGGAGCTGTTTTTT
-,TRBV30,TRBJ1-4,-,CAGGRELGEKLFF,TGTGCCGGTGGGAGGGAGTTGGGTGAAAAACTGTTTTTT
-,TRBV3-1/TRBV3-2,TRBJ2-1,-,CASSQRLVSYNEQFF,TGTGCCAGCAGCCAACGCTTAGTCTCCTACAATGAGCAGTTCTTC